Below, one T cell receptor beta chain is given with its context. This clonotype has a handful of counts. There is no known antigen for this receptor. No base quality information exists; no much larger clone differs at one position. The data derive from a study of T-cell reconstitution after alpha-beta-depleted transplantation in children (TCRdb year 2016). For context, the study as a whole: T-cell immune reconstitution after TCRalphabeta/CD19-depleted allogeneic hematopoietic cell transplantation in children was quantitatively tracked in the study by means of TCR repertoire profiling.

The method behind the library was PCR. The sequencer was an Illumina HiSeq 2500. Molecular barcoding was employed in the preparation of TCR libraries, with unique molecular identifiers being used to normalize TCRbeta repertoire quantification. TCRdb handled the public reads itself, with Q25 trimming in fastp and clone calling in MiXCR, and kept productive beta chains. Under each unique CDR3 protein, matching rows form one entry showing the most common genes and DNA. In all, the sample holds 400,000 to 500,000 distinct CDR3 sequences, and roughly a tenth of those were seen once. About 5% of the sample belongs to the ten largest clones. V is shortened by 3 bases, J by 4 bases, and the region joining them spans 11 bases. CDR1 LGHNA and CDR2 YNFKEQ were looked up in the germline V gene. From cysteine to phenylalanine, the CDR3 is 14 amino acids long. CDR3 DNA is the only sequence kept; it has 42 bases, read in frame from the first base.

The chain employs TRBV4-2 and TRBJ2-3; the D gene could be TRBD1 or TRBD2, each one agreeing over 5 bases. The starting material was PBMCs from the stem cell graft donor, obtained from the stem cell graft. The receptor was isolated from a human donor who donated a stem cell graft to a child with acute myeloid leukemia. This receptor carries the CDR3 CASSQGESPDTQYF. The DNA reads as follows: TGTGCCAGCAGCCAGGGGGAGTCCCCAGATACGCAGTATTTT.